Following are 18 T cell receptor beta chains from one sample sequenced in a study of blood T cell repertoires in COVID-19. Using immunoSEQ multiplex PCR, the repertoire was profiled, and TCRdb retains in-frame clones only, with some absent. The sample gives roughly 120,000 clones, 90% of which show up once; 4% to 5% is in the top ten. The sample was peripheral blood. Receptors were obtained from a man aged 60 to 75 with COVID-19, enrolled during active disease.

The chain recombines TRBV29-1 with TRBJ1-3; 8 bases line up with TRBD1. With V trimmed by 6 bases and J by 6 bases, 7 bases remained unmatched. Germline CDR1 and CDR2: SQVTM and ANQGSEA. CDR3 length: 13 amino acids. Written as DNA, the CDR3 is TGCAGCGTCCGGACAGGGCCGGAAAACACCATATATTTT. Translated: CSVRTGPENTIYF.

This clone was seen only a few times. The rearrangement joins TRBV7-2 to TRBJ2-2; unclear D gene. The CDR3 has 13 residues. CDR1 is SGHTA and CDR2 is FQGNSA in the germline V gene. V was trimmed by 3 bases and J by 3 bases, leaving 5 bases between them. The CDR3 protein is CASSFQYTGELFF. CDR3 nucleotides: TGTGCCAGCAGCTTTCAGTACACCGGGGAGCTGTTTTTT. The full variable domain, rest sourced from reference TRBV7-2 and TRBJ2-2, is GAGVSQSPSNKVTEKGKDVELRCDPISGHTALYWYRQSLGQGLEFLIYFQGNSAPDKSGLPSDRFSAERTGGSVSTLTIQRTQQEDSAVYLCASSFQYTGELFFGEGSRLTVL.

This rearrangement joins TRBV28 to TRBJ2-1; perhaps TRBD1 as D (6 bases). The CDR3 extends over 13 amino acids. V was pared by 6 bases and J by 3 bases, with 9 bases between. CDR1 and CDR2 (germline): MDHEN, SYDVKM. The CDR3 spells CASRGHLYNEQFF. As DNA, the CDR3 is TGTGCCAGCAGGGGACACCTCTACAATGAGCAGTTCTTC.

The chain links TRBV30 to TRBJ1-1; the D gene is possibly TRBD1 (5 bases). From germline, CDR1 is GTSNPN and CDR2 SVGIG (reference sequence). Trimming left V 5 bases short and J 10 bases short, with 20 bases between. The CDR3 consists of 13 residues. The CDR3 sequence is CAWGKTAGEGAFF. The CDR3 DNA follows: TGTGCCTGGGGCAAGACAGCGGGAGAGGGAGCTTTCTTT. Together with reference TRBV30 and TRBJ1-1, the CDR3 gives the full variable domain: SQTIHQWPATLVQPVGSPLSLECTVEGTSNPNLYWYRQAAGRGLQLLFYSVGIGQISSEVPQNLSASRPQDRQFILSSKKLLLSDSGFYLCAWGKTAGEGAFFGQGTRLTVV.

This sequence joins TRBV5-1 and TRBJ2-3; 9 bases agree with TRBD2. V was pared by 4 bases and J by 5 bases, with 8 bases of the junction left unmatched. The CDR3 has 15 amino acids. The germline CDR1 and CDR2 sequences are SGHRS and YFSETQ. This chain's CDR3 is CASSSTSGWGDTQYF. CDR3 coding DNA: TGCGCCAGCAGCAGTACTAGCGGGTGGGGAGATACGCAGTATTTT.

The CDR3 loop is CASSIDGTGGPADYGYTF. The CDR3 DNA is TGTGCCAGTAGTATTGATGGGACAGGGGGCCCGGCTGACTATGGCTACACCTTC. The chain joins TRBV19 to TRBJ1-2, with 12 nucleotides matching TRBD1. The germline V gene has CDR1 LNHDA and CDR2 SQIVND (reference sequence). With 3 bases clipped from V and 3 bases from J, the junction kept 11 bases outside the gene matches. This CDR3 has 18 amino acids.

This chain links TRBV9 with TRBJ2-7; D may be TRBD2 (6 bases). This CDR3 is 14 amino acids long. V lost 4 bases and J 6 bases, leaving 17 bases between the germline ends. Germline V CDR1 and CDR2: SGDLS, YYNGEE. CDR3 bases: TGTGCCAGCAGCCCTGGGACTGGTAATGGCGAGCAGTACTTC. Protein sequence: CASSPGTGNGEQYF. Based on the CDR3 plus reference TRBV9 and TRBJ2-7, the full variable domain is DSGVTQTPKHLITATGQRVTLRCSPRSGDLSVYWYQQSLDQGLQFLIQYYNGEERAKGNILERFSAQQFPDLHSELNLSSLELGDSALYFCASSPGTGNGEQYFGPGTRLTVT.

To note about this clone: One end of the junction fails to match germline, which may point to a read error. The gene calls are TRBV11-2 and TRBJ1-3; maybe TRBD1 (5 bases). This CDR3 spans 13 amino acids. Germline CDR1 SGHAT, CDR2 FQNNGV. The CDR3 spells CASSYIGDFNRSF. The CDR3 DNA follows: TGTGCCAGCAGCTACATCGGGGACTTCAACCGGTCTTTT.

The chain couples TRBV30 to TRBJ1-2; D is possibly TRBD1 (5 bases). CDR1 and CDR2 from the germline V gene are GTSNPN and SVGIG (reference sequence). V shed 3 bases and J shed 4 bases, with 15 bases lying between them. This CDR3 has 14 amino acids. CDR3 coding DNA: TGTGCCTGGAGCTCAGCCGGGACTCGCTATGGCTACACCTTC. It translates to CAWSSAGTRYGYTF.

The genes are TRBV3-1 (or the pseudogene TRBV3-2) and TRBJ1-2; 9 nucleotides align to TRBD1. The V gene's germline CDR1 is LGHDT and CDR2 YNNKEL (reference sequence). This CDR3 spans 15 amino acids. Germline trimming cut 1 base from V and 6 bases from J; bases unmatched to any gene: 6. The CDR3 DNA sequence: TGTGCCAGCAGCCAAGCAGACAGGGGGGCGGATGGCTACACCTTC. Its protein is CASSQADRGADGYTF.

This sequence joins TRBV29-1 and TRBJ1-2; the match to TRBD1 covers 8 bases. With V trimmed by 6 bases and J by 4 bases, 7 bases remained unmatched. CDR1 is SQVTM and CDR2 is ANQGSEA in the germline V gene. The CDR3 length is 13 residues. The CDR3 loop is CSVMTGDGYGYTF. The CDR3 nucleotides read TGCAGCGTAATGACAGGGGACGGCTATGGCTACACCTTC.

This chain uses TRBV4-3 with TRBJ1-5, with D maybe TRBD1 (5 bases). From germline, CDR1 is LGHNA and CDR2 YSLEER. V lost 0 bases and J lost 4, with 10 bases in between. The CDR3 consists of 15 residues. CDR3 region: CASSQDTGRNQPQHF. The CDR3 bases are TGCGCCAGCAGCCAAGACACAGGACGAAATCAGCCCCAGCATTTT.

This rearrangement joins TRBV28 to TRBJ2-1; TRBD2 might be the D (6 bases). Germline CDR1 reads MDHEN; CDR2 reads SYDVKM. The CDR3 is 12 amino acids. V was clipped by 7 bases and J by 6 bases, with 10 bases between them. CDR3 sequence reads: CASTLGGNEQFF. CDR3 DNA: TGTGCCAGCACCCTCGGGGGCAATGAGCAGTTCTTC.

CDR3 region: CASSLDGLNTEAFF. DNA of the CDR3: TGTGCCAGCAGCTTAGACGGACTAAACACTGAAGCTTTCTTT. The chain recombines TRBV7-2 with TRBJ1-1, with unresolved D. CDR1 and CDR2 from the germline V gene are SGHTA and FQGNSA. The germline V and J ends were trimmed by 1 base and 2 bases, with 8 bases remaining between them. The CDR3 runs to 14 residues.

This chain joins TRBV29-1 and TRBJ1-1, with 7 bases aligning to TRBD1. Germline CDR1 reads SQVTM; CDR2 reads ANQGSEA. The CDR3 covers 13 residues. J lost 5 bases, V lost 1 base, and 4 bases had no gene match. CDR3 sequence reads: CSVEVQGGTEAFF. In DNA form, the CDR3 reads TGCAGCGTTGAAGTCCAGGGGGGAACTGAAGCTTTCTTT.

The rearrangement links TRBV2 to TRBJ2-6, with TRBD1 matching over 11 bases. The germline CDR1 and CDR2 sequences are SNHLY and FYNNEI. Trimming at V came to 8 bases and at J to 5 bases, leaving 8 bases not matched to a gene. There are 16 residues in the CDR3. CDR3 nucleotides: TGTGCCAGCTCCCGGGACAGGGGGGAGTGGGCCAACGTCCTGACTTTC. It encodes CASSRDRGEWANVLTF.

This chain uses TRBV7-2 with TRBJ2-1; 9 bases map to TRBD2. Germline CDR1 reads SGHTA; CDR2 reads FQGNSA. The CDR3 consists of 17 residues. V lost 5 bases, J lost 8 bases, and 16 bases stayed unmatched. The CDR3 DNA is TGTGCCAGCAGCCCGGGAGCTAGCGGGACCGGTTTCGATGAGCAGTTCTTC. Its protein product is CASSPGASGTGFDEQFF. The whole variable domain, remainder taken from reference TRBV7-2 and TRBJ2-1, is GAGVSQSPSNKVTEKGKDVELRCDPISGHTALYWYRQSLGQGLEFLIYFQGNSAPDKSGLPSDRFSAERTGGSVSTLTIQRTQQEDSAVYLCASSPGASGTGFDEQFFGPGTRLTVL.

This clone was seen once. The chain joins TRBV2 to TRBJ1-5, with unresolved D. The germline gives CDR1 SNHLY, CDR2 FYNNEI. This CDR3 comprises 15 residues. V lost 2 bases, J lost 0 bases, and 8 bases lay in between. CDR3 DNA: TGTGCCAGCAGTGAATCGGCGGATAGCAATCAGCCCCAGCATTTT. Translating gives CASSESADSNQPQHF.